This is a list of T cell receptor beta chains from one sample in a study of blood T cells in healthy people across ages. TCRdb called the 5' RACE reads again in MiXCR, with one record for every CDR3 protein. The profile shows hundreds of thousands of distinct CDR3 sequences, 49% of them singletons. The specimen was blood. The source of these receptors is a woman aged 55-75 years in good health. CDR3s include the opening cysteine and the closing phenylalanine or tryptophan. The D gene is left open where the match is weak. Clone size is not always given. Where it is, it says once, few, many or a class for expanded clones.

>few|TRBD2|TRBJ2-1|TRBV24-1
TGTGCCACCAGTGCTCCTAGCGGCTCCTACAATGAGCAGTTCTTC
CATSAPSGSYNEQFF
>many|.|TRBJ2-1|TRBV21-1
TGTGCCAGCACCCATCTAGCGGGAGTAAACAATGAGCAGTTCTTC
CASTHLAGVNNEQFF
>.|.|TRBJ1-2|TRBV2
TGTGCCAGCAACAGTGACTATGGCTACACCTTC
CASNSDYGYTF
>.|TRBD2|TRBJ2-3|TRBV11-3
TGTGCCAGCAGCTTAACGACTAGCGCAGATACGCAGTATTTT
CASSLTTSADTQYF
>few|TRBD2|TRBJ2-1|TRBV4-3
TGCGCCAGCAGCCAAACGACTAGCGGGACTTACAATGAGCAGTTCTTC
CASSQTTSGTYNEQFF
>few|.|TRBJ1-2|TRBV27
TGTGCCAGCAGTATGGGGGCTTACAGGGGCTACACCTTC
CASSMGAYRGYTF
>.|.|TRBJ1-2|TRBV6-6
TGTGCCAGCACCACCGCGGGCTATGGCTACACCTTC
CASTTAGYGYTF
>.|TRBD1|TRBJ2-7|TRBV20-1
TGCAGTGCTAGAGATCCGACAGGGGACCCGGACGAGCAGTACTTC
CSARDPTGDPDEQYF
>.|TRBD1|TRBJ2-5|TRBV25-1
TGTGCCAGCAGTGAGCCCCAGGGGGCAGAAGAGACCCAGTACTTC
CASSEPQGAEETQYF
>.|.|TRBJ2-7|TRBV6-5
TGTGCCAGCAGTCAACAGATACAATACTACGAGCAGTACTTC
CASSQQIQYYEQYF
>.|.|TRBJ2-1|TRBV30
TGTGCCTGGAGTACCATCTCCGGGGCCTACAGTGAGCAGTTCTTT
CAWSTISGAYSEQFF
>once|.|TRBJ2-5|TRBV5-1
TGCGCCAGCAGCGCCGACCTAACCCAGTACTTC
CASSADLTQYF
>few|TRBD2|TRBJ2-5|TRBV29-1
TGCAGCGGAGTAGCGGGAGCAGAGACCCAGTACTTC
CSGVAGAETQYF
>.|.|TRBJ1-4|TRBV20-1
TGCAGTGCTACCAGGGAACAGGAAAAACTGTTTTTT
CSATREQEKLFF
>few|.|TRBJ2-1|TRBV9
TGTGCCAGCAGCGTAGAGGCGGGGTACAATGAGCAGTTCTTC
CASSVEAGYNEQFF
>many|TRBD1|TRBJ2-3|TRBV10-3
TGTGCCATGAAGGGACAGGGGGAAGATACGCAGTATTTT
CAMKGQGEDTQYF
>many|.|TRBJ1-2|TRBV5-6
TGTGCCAGCAGCTTAGGATCTGCTAACTATGGCTACACCTTC
CASSLGSANYGYTF
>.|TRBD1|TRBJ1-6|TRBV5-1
TGCGCCAGCAGCTTGGCCTTCCCAGGGGGTGAGAATTCACCCCTCCACTTT
CASSLAFPGGENSPLHF
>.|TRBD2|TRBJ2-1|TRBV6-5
TGTGCCAGCAGTTACTCCGGAAAGTCGCCTAGCGGGGGCATTTGGCAGTTCTTC
CASSYSGKSPSGGIWQFF
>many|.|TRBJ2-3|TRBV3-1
TGTGCCAGCAGTCCCTCAGGCGCAGATACGCAGTATTTT
CASSPSGADTQYF
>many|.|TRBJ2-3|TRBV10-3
TGTGCCATCTCTCTGGGAGGCGCCACAGATACGCAGTATTTT
CAISLGGATDTQYF
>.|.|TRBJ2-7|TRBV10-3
TGTGCCATCAGCGGGGACCCAAGCTCCTACAATGAGCAGTACTTC
CAISGDPSSYNEQYF
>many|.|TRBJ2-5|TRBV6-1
TGTGCCAGCAGGTCCCGGACTATAGCGGAGGCCCAAGAGACCCAGTACTTC
CASRSRTIAEAQETQYF
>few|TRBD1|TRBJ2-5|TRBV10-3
TGTGCCATCAGTGACGGGACAGTAGAGACCCAGTACTTC
CAISDGTVETQYF
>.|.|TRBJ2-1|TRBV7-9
TGTGCCAGCAGCTTAGCGGGAGGAGGGAACAATGAGCAGTTCTTC
CASSLAGGGNNEQFF
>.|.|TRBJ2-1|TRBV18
TGTGCCAGCTCACCACGTAGTGTAGGCTCCTACAATGAGCAGTTCTTC
CASSPRSVGSYNEQFF
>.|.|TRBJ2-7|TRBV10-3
TGTGCCATCAGTGACGCGGACGGACTAACCTACGAGCAGTACTTC
CAISDADGLTYEQYF
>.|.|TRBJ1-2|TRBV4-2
TGTGCCAGCAGCCCAGAATACGGGGATGGCTACACCTTC
CASSPEYGDGYTF
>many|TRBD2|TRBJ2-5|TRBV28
TGTGCCAGCAGCCGGACTAGCGGGAGTTATCGGACCCAGTACTTC
CASSRTSGSYRTQYF
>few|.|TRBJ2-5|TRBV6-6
TGTGCCAGCAGTTACGGTAGGGGTAGCGGTCAAGAGACCCAGTACTTC
CASSYGRGSGQETQYF
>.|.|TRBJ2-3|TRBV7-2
TGTGCCAGCAGCCCCGCCTGGGTTTCAGATACGCAGTATTTT
CASSPAWVSDTQYF
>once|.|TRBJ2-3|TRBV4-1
TGCGCCAGCAGCCAAGATCTGTCAGAGCTCACAGATACGCAGTATTTT
CASSQDLSELTDTQYF
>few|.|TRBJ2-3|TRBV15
TGTGCCACCAGCAGAGATCGAATGGATACGCAGTATTTT
CATSRDRMDTQYF
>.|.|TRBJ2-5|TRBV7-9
TGTGCCAGCAGCTTAGGCATAGCGTGGGAGACCCAGTACTTC
CASSLGIAWETQYF
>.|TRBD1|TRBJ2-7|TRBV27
TGTGCCAGCAGGACGGGACAGGGGGCTCACGAGCAGTACTTC
CASRTGQGAHEQYF
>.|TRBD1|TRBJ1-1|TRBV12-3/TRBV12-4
TGTGCCAGCAGTGGACAGGGCCCAAACACTGAAGCTTTCTTT
CASSGQGPNTEAFF
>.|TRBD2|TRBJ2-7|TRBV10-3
TGTGCCACTGGGACTAGCGGGGCGAACAATGAGCAGTACTTC
CATGTSGANNEQYF
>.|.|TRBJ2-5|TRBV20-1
TGCAGTGCGACATCCCAAGAGACCCAGTACTTC
CSATSQETQYF
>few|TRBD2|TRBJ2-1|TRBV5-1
TGCGCCAGCAGCCAGGGACACGGGGGGGACAATGAGCAGTTCTTC
CASSQGHGGDNEQFF
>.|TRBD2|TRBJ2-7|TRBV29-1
TGCAGCGTTGAACTCCGACTGGAGCGGGAGCGGAAGATCTCCTACGAGCAGTACTTC
CSVELRLERERKISYEQYF
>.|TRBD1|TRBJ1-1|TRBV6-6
TGTGCCAGCAGGCCAGGGGGCACTGAAGCTTTCTTT
CASRPGGTEAFF
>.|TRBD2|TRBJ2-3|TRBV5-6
TGTGCCAGCAGCTTAAGACTAGCGGGAATGTCAGATACGCAGTATTTT
CASSLRLAGMSDTQYF
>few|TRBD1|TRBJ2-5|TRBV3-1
TGTGCCAGCAGCACAGGGGTCGAGACCCAGTACTTC
CASSTGVETQYF
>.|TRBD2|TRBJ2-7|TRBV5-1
TGCGCCAGCAGCGGAGCCGGGACTAGCGGCTACGAGCAGTACTTC
CASSGAGTSGYEQYF
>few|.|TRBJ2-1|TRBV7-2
TGTGCCAGCAGCTTAGTTCTATCCGGTGGCGATGAGCAGTTCTTC
CASSLVLSGGDEQFF
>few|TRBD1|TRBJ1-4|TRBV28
TGTGCCAGCAGAGGAAACAGGGGGCTGGCGGGGAGTGAAAAACTGTTTTTT
CASRGNRGLAGSEKLFF
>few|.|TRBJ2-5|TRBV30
TGTGCCTGGAGTGTGAGGCAGCAAGAGACCCAGTACTTC
CAWSVRQQETQYF
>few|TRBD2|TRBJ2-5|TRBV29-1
TGCAGCGTGACGGGACTAGCGGGAGAAAGAGAGACCCAGTACTTC
CSVTGLAGERETQYF
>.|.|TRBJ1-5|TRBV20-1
TGCAGTGCTTTAGGACAGAGCCCAAGCCAGCCCCAGCATTTT
CSALGQSPSQPQHF